The text below deals with one T cell receptor beta chain. The data originate from a study of cytomegalovirus exposure and HLA in healthy donors. Germline CDR1 and CDR2: MDHEN and SYDVKM. The CDR3 contains 15 residues. V was cut by 6 bases and J by 2 bases, with 17 bases left in between. PCR used 60 Vbeta primers and 13 Jbeta primers. Method: immunoSEQ multiplex PCR; TCRdb's copy keeps in-frame clones and lacks some. This sample's table has about 64,000 clones. The specimen was PBMCs. This chain links TRBV28 with TRBJ2-7, with D tentatively TRBD1 (5 bases). This clonotype originated in a woman aged 18-29 years in good health and CMV-seronegative. The CDR3 nucleotides read TGTGCCAGCAGCCCCCAATCAGGGTCTGCCTACGAGCAGTACTTC. This codes for CASSPQSGSAYEQYF.